This T cell receptor beta chain was retrieved from a study of OX40 agonist ivuxolimab in advanced cancers. The wider study: Ivuxolimab is an agonistic anti-OX40 (CD134) antibody, and patients were treated with it. The mean age was roughly 60 years, ranging from 23 to 79, with more than 70% of participants male.

The repertoire was sequenced with immunoSEQ multiplex PCR; TCRdb's copy has only in-frame clones and lacks some. The sample has 70,000 to 80,000 clones, over 90% seen once. Trimming left V 0 bases short and J 10 bases short, with 12 bases between. This CDR3 is 14 amino acids long. CDR1 LNHNV and CDR2 YYDKDF come from the germline V gene (reference sequence). Sequences were derived from CD4+ or CD8+ T cells sorted from blood, sampled in a trial of the OX40 agonist ivuxolimab. This clonotype originated in an adult with an advanced solid tumor such as melanoma, head and neck, liver or kidney cancer. This chain links TRBV15 with TRBJ1-4; no definite D call. The CDR3 spells CATSREVAVSKLFF. The CDR3 bases are TGTGCCACCAGCAGAGAGGTGGCGGTGTCAAAACTGTTTTTT. Complete variable domain (other parts from reference TRBV15 and TRBJ1-4): DAMVIQNPRYQVTQFGKPVTLSCSQTLNHNVMYWYQQKSSQAPKLLFHYYDKDFNNEADTPDNFQSRRPNTSFCFLDIRSPGLGDTAMYLCATSREVAVSKLFFGSGTQLSVL.